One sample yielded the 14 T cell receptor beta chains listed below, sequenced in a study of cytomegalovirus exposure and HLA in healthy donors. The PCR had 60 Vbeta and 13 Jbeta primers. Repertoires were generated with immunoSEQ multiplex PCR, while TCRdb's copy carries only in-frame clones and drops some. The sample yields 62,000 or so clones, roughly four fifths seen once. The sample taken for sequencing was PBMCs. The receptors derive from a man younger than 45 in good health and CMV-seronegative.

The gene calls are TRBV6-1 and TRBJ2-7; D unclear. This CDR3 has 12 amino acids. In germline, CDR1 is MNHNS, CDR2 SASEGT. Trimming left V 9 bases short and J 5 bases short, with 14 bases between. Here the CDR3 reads CASFSTPHEQYF. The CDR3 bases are TGTGCCAGTTTTTCTACCCCCCACGAGCAGTACTTC.

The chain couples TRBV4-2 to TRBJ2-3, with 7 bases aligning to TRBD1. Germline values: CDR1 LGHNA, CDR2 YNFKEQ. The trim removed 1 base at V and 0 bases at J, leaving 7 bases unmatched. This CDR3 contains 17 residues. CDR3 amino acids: CASSQGAWGQSTDTQYF. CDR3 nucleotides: TGTGCCAGCAGCCAAGGGGCCTGGGGACAGAGCACAGATACGCAGTATTTT.

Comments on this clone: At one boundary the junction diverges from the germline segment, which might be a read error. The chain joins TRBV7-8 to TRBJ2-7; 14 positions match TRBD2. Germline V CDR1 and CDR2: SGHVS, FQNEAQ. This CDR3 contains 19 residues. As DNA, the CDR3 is TGCGCCAGCAGCCAGGGGTCAGGGACTAGCGGGGGTTCTTTCTACGAGCAGTACTTC. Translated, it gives CASSQGSGTSGGSFYEQYF.

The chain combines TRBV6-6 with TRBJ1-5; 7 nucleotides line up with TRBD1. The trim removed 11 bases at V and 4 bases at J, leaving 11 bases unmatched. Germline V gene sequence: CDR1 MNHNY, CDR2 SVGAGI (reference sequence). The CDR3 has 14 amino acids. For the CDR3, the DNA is TGTGCCGGCCGAGGAAGGGGGCAGAATCAGCCCCAGCATTTT. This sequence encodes CAGRGRGQNQPQHF.

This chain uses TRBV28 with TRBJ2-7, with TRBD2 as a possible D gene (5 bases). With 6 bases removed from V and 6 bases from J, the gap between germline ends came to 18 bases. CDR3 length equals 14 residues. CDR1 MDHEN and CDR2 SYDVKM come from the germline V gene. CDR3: CASSLTTPRVEQYF. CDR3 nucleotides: TGTGCCAGCAGCCTGACTACCCCCCGGGTCGAGCAGTACTTC.

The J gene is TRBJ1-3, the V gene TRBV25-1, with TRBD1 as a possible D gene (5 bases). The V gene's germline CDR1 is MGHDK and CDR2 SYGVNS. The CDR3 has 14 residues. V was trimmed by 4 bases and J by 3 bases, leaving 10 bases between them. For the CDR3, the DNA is TGTGCCAGCAGTGCGGGGGTCGATGGAAACACCATATATTTT. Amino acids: CASSAGVDGNTIYF.

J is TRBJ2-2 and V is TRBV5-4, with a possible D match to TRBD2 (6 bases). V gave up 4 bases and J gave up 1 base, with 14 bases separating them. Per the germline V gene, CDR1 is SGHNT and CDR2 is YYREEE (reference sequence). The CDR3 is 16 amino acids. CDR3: CASSPLPAGNTGELFF. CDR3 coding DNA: TGTGCCAGCAGCCCGCTCCCAGCGGGGAACACCGGGGAGCTGTTTTTT.

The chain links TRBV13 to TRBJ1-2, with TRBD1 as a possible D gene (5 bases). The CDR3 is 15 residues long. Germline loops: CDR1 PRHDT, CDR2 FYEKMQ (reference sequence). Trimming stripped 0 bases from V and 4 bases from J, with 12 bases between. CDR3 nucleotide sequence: TGTGCCAGCAGCTTAGGCCGGGGGGGTTTCTATGGCTACACCTTC. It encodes CASSLGRGGFYGYTF.

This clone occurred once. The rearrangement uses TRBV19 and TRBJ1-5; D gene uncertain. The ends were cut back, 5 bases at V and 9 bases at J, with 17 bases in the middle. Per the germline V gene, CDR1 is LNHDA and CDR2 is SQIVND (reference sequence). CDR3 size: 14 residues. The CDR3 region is CASSPQGRPGPQHF. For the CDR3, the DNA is TGTGCCAGTAGTCCGCAAGGTCGGCCGGGGCCCCAGCATTTT.

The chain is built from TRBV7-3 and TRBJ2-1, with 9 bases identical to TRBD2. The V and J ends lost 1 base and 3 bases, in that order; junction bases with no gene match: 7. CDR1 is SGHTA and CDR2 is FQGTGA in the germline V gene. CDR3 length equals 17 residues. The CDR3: CASSLIGTSQNYNEQFF. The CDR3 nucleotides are TGTGCCAGCAGCTTAATTGGGACTAGCCAGAACTACAATGAGCAGTTCTTC.

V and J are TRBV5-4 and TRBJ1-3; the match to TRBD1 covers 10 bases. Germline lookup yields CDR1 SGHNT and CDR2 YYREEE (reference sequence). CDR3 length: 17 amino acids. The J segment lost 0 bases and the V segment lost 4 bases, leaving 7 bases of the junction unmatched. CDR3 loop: CASSAGTGAGSGNTIYF. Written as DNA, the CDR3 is TGTGCCAGCAGCGCCGGGACAGGGGCAGGCTCTGGAAACACCATATATTTT.

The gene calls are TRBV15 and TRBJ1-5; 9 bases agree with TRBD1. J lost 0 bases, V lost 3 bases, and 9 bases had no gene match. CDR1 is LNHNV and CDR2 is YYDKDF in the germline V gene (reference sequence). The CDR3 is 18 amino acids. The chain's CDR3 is CATSRFGQGKGSNQPQHF. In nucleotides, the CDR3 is TGTGCCACCAGCAGGTTCGGACAGGGGAAAGGTAGCAATCAGCCCCAGCATTTT. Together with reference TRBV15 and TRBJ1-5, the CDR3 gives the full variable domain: DAMVIQNPRYQVTQFGKPVTLSCSQTLNHNVMYWYQQKSSQAPKLLFHYYDKDFNNEADTPDNFQSRRPNTSFCFLDIRSPGLGDTAMYLCATSRFGQGKGSNQPQHFGDGTRLSIL.

CDR3 nucleotides: TGTGCCAGCAGTCGACAGGTGAAGGCTGGAAACACCATATATTTT. Encoded protein: CASSRQVKAGNTIYF. The chain combines TRBV6-1 with TRBJ1-3, with TRBD1 as a possible D gene (6 bases). V lost 5 bases to trimming and J lost 2 bases, with 13 bases between them. The CDR3 sequence is 15 residues long. The germline CDR1 and CDR2 sequences are MNHNS and SASEGT.

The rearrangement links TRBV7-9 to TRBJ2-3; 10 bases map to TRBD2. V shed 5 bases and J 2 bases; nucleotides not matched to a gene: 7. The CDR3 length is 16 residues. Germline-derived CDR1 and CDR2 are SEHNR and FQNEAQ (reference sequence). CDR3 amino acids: CASSATSGEYTDTQYF. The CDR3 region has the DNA TGTGCCAGCAGCGCCACTAGCGGGGAATACACAGATACGCAGTATTTT.